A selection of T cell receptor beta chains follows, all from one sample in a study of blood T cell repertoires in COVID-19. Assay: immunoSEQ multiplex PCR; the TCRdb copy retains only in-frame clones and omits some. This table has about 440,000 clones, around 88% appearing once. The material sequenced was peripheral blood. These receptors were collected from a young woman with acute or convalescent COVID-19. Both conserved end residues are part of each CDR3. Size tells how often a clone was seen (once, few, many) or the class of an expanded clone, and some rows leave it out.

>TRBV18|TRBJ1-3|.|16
CASSSGGQSRGNTIYF
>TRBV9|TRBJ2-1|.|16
CASSPRDLSSYNEQFF
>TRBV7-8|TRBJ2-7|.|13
CASSRSGGYEQYF
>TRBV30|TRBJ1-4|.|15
CAWSSWGRGDEKLFF
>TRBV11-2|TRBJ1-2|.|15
CASTPAVGRHPGYTF
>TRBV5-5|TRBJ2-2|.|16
CASSLSSGGGSGELFF
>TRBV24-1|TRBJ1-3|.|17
CATSDKRPGTEGNTIYF
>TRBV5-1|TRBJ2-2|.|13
CASSAVNTGELFF
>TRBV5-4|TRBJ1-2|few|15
CASSLADRGGYGYTF
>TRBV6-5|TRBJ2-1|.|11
CASWGGGEQFF
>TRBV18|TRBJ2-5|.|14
CASSPRDIQETQYF
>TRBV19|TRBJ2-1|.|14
CASSVAGGPNEQFF
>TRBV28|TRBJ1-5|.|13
CASSFGGNQPQHF
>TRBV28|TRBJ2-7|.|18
CASSLRDRGIDSSYEQYF
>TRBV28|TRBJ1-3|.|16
CASSPPDRGLRNTIYF
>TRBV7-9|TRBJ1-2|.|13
CASSLLQSDGYTF
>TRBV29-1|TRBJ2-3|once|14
CSATPGLHTDTQYF
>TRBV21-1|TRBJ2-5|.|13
CASSKCRGETQYF
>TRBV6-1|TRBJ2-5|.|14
CASSEYRGGETQYF
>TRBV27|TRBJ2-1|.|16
CASSLRGTGDHNEQFF
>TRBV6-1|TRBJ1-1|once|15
CASSEREVSYTEAFF
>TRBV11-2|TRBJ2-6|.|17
CASSFLGRASGANVLTF
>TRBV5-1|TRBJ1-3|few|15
CASSLGGGSGNTIYF
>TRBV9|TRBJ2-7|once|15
CASSGGQSDGYEQYF
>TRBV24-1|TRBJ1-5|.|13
CATSDSGNQPQHF
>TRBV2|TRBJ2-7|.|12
CASNPSSYEQYF
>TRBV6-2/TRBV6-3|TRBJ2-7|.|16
CASSYSVSLSSYEQYF
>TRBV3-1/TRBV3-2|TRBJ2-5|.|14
CASSQTGLQETQYF
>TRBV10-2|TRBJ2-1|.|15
CASRTPGTGLGEQFF
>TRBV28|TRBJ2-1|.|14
CASSLFPSYNEQFF
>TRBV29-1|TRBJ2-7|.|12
CSVNTGPAEQYF
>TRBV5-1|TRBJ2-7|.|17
CASNPNYGTGGFYEQYF
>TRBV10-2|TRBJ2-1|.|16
CASSEGSRGPYNEQFF
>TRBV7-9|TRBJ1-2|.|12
CASSLGGATGPF
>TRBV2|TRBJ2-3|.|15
CASRLAGAFTDTQYF
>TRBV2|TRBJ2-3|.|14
CASSAPSGTDTQYF
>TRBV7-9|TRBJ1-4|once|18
CASRPGHHNIGTNEKLFF
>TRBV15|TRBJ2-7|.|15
CATSPDRELYVEQYF
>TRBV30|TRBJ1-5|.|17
CAWSVGFTGQFSASQHF
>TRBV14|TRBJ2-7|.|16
CASSQQLAGGSYEQYF
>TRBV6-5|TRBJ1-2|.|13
CASKGRGGGGYTF
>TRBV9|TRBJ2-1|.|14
CASSDNRGADEQFF
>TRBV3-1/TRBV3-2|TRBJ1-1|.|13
CASSQEGAREAFF
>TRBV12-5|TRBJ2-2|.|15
CASGTGEVGAGELFF
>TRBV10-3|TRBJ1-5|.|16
CATSREGRWGNQPQHF
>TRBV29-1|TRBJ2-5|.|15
CSVEVIQGIQETQYF
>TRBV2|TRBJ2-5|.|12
CASSLGRETQYF
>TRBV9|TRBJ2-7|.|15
CASSVGDSAGYEQYF